This T cell receptor beta chain was obtained from a study of PD-L1 blockade in urothelial cancer. Background on the study: Median blood clonality was roughly 0.074, with about 80,000 unique TCRs.

Germline lookup yields CDR1 MNHEY and CDR2 SMNVEV (reference sequence). Trimming left V 2 bases short and J 0 bases short, with 14 bases between. CDR3 length: 17 amino acids. Measured with immunoSEQ multiplex PCR; TCRdb has only the in-frame clones, and not every one. The top ten clones hold about 2.6% of a sample with about 51,000 clones, 85% to 90% of them seen once. The time point is: peripheral blood 6 weeks after treatment start. Per-patient samples, pretreatment and on-treatment, numbered 1 to 8. This chain uses TRBV27 with TRBJ2-1; D is unclear. The clonotype comes from a man aged 55 to 70 with urothelial cancer. The material sequenced was PBMCs, taken around atezolizumab (anti-PD-L1) treatment. CDR3 nucleotides: TGTGCCAGCAGTTTAACCCCGAGTTACCTCTCCTACAATGAGCAGTTCTTC. This translates into CASSLTPSYLSYNEQFF.